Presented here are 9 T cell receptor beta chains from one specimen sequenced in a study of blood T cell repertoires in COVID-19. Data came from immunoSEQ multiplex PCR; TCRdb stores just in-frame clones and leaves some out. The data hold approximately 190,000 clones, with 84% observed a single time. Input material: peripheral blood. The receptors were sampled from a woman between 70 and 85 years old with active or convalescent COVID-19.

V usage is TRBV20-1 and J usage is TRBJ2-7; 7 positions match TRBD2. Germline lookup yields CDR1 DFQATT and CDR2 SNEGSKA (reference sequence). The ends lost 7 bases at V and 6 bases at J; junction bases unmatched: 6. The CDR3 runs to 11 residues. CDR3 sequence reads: CSVSWGGEQYF. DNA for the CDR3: TGCAGTGTTTCCTGGGGGGGCGAGCAGTACTTC.

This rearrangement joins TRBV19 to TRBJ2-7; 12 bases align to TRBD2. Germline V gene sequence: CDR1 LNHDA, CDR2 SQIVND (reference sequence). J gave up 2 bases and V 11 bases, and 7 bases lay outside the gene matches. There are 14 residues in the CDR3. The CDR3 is CAGTLAGGAYEQYF. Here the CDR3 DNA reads TGTGCCGGGACCCTAGCGGGAGGGGCCTACGAGCAGTACTTC.

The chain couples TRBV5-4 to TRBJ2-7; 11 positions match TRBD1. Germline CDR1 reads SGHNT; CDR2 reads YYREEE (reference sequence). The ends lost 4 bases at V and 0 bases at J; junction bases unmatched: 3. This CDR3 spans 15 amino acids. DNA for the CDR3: TGTGCCAGCAGCCACGGGACAGGGGGCTCCTACGAGCAGTACTTC. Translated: CASSHGTGGSYEQYF.

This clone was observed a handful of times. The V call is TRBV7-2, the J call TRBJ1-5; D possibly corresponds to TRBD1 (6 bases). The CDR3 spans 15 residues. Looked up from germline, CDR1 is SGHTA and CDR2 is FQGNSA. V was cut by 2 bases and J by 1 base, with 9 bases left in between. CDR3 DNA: TGTGCCAGCAGCTTATACGGACAGAGCAATCAGCCCCAGCATTTT. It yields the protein CASSLYGQSNQPQHF.

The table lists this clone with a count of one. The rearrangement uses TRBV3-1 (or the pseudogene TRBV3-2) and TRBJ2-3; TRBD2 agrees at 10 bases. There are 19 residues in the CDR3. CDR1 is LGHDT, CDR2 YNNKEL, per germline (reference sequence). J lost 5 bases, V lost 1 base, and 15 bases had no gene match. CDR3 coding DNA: TGTGCCAGCAGCCAAGGCTTGGCTAGCGGGAGTCCTTATGTAGATACGCAGTATTTT. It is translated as CASSQGLASGSPYVDTQYF.

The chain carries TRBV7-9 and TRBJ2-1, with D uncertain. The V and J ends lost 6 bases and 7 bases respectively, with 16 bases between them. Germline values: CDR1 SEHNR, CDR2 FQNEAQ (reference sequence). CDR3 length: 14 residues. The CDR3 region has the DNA TGTGCCAGCAGGTCCGAAGTCAGTGTGAATGAGCAGTTCTTC. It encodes CASRSEVSVNEQFF.

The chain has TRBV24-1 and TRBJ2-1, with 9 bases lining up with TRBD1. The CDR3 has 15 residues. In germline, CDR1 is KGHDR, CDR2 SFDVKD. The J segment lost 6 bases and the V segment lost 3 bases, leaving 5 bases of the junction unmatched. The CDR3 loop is CATSDVGTGFNEQFF. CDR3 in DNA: TGTGCCACCAGTGATGTCGGGACAGGGTTCAATGAGCAGTTCTTC.

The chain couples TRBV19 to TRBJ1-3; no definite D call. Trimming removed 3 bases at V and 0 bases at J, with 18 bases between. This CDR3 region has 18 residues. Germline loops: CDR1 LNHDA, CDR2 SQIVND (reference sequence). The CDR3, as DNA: TGTGCCAGTAGTATCCTGCGGGCGTATTCGAACTCTGGAAACACCATATATTTT. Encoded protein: CASSILRAYSNSGNTIYF.

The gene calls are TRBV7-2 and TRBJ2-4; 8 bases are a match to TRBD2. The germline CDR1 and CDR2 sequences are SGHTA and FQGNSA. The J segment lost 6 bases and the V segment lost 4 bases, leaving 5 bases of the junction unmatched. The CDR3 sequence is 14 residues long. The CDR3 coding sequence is TGTGCCAGCAGCTCCCCCGGGAGGGGAAACATTCAGTACTTC. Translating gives CASSSPGRGNIQYF.